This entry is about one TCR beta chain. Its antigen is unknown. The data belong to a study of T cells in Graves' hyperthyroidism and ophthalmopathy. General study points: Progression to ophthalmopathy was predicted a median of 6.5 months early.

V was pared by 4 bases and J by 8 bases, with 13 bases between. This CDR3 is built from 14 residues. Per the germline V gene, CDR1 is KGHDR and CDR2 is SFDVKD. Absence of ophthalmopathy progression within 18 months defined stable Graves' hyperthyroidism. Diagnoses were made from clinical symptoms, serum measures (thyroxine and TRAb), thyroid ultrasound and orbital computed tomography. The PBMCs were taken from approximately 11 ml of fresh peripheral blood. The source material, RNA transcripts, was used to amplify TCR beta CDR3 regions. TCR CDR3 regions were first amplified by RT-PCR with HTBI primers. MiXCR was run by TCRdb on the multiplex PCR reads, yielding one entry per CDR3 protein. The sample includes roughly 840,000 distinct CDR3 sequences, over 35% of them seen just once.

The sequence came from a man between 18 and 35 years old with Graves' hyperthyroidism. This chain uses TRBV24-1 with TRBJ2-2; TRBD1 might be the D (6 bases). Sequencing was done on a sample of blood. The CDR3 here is CATSDPRGTGELFF. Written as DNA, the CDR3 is TGTGCCACCAGTGACCCTAGGGGGACAGGGGAGCTGTTTTTT.